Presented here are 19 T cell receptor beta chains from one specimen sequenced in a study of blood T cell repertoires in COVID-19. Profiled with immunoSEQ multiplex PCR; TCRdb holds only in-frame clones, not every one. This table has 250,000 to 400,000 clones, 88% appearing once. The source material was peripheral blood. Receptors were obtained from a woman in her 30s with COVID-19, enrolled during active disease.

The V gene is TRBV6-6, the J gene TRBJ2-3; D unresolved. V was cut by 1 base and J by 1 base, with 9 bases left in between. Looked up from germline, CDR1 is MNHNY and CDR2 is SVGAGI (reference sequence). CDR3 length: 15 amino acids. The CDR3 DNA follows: TGTGCCAGCAGTTACTTTTTAGCCGGCACAGATACGCAGTATTTT. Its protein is CASSYFLAGTDTQYF.

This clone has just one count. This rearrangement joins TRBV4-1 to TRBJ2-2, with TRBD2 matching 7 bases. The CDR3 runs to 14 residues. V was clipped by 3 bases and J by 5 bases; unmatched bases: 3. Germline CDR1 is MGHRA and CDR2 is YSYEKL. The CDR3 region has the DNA TGCGCCAGCAGCCATGTCGGGGGGACCGGGGAGCTGTTTTTT. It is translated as CASSHVGGTGELFF.

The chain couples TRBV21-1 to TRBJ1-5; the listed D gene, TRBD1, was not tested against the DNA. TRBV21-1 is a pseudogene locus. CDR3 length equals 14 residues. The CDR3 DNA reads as TGTGCCAGCAGCAAACATCAGGGGTTACAGCCCCAGCATTTT. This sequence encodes CASSKHQGLQPQHF.

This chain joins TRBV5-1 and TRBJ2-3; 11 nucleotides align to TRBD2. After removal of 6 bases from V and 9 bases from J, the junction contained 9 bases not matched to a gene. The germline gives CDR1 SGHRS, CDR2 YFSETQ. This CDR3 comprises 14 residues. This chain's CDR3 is CASKATLAGETQYF. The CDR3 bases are TGCGCCAGCAAGGCCACACTAGCGGGGGAAACGCAGTATTTT. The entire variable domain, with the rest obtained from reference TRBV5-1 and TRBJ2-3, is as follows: KAGVTQTPRYLIKTRGQQVTLSCSPISGHRSVSWYQQTPGQGLQFLFEYFSETQRNKGNFPGRFSGRQFSNSRSEMNVSTLELGDSALYLCASKATLAGETQYFGPGTRLTVL.

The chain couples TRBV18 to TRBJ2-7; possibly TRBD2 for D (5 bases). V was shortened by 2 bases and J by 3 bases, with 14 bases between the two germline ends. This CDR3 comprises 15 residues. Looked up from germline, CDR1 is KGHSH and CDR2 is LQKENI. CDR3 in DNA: TGTGCCAGCTCACCAGGTTCAACGGGGATCTACGAGCAGTACTTC. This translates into CASSPGSTGIYEQYF.

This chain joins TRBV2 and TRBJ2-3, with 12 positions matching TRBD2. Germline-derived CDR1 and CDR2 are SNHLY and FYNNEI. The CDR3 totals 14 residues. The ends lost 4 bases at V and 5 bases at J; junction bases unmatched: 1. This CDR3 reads CASSGTSGEDTQYF. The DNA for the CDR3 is TGTGCCAGCAGTGGGACTAGCGGGGAAGATACGCAGTATTTT.

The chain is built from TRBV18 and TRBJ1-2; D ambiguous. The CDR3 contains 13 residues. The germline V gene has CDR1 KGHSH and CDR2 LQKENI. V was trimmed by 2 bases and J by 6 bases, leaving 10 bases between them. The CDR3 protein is CASSPEGRNGYTF. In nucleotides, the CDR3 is TGTGCCAGCTCACCAGAGGGTAGAAATGGCTACACCTTC.

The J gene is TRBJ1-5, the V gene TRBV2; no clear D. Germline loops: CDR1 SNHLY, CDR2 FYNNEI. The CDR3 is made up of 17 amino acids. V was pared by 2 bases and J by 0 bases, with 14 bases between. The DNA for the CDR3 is TGTGCCAGCAGTGAATTGGCAGGAACCCATAGCAATCAGCCCCAGCATTTT. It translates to CASSELAGTHSNQPQHF.

Written as DNA, the CDR3 is TGTGCCAGCAGCCGAAGACTAGCGGGGGGGGACAATGAGCAGTTCTTC. Its translation: CASSRRLAGGDNEQFF. J is TRBJ2-1 and V is TRBV11-1; 14 positions match TRBD2. J lost 5 bases, V lost 5 bases, and 5 bases had no gene match. CDR3 size: 16 residues. Germline assignment: CDR1 SGHAT and CDR2 FQDESV (reference sequence).

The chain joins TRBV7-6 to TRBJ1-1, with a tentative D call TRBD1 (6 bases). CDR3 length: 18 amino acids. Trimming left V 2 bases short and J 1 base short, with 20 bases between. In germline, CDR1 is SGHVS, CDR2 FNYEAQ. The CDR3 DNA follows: TGTGCCAGCAGCTTATTGGCCCAGGGGTTTGGGTCGAACACTGAAGCTTTCTTT. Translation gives CASSLLAQGFGSNTEAFF. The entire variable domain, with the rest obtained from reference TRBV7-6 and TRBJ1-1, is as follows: GAGVSQSPRYKVTKRGQDVALRCDPISGHVSLYWYRQALGQGPEFLTYFNYEAQQDKSGLPNDRFSAERPEGSISTLTIQRTEQRDSAMYRCASSLLAQGFGSNTEAFFGQGTRLTVV.

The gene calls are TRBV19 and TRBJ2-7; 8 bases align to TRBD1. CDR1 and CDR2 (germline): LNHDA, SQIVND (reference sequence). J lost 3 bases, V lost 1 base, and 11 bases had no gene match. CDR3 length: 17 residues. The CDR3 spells CASSIGGAGGAIYEQYF. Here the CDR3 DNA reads TGTGCCAGTAGTATAGGGGGTGCAGGGGGCGCCATCTACGAGCAGTACTTC. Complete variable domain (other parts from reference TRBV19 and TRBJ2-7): DGGITQSPKYLFRKEGQNVTLSCEQNLNHDAMYWYRQDPGQGLRLIYYSQIVNDFQKGDIAEGYSVSREKKESFPLTVTSAQKNPTAFYLCASSIGGAGGAIYEQYFGPGTRLTVT.

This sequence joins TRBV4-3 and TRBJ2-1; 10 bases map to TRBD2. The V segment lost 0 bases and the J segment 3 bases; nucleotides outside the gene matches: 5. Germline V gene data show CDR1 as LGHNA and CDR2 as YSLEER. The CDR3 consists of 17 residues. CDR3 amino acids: CASSQDPLAGVYNEQFF. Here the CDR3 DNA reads TGCGCCAGCAGCCAAGATCCGCTAGCGGGGGTCTACAATGAGCAGTTCTTC.

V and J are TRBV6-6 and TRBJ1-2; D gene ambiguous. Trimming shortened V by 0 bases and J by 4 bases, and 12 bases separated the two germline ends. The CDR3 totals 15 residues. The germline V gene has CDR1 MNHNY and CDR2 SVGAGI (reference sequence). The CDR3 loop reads CASSYSGSSAYGYTF. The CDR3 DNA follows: TGTGCCAGCAGTTACTCGGGGAGTTCCGCCTATGGCTACACCTTC.

Here the CDR3 DNA reads TGTGCCAGCAGCTTAGGGGGGTCGGTTGGCTACACCTTC. Its protein product is CASSLGGSVGYTF. This chain connects TRBV7-3 to TRBJ1-2; possibly TRBD1 for D (5 bases). V lost 2 bases, J lost 7 bases, and 11 bases lay in between. CDR1 SGHTA and CDR2 FQGTGA come from the germline V gene. The CDR3 length is 13 residues.

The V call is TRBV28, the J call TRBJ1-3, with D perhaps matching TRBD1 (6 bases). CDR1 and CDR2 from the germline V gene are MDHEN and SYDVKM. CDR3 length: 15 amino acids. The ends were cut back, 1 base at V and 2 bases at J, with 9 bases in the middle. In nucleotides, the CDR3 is TGTGCCAGCAGTTTATCCGGGACACCTGGAAACACCATATATTTT. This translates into CASSLSGTPGNTIYF.

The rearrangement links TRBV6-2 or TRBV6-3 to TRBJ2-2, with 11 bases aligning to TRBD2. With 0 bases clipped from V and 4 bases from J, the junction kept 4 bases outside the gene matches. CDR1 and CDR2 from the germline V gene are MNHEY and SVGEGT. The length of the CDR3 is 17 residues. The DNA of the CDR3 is TGTGCCAGCAGTTACTCGATAGCGGGGGGGCCCACCGGGGAGCTGTTTTTT. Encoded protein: CASSYSIAGGPTGELFF.

The CDR3: CASSLYGFGNEQFF. The DNA of the CDR3 is TGTGCCAGCAGCTTATACGGGTTCGGCAATGAGCAGTTCTTC. The chain carries TRBV7-2 and TRBJ2-1; no reliable D call. Germline V gene lookup returns CDR1 SGHTA and CDR2 FQGNSA. The CDR3 has 14 amino acids. Trimming took 2 bases from V and 6 from J, leaving 11 bases between them.

Here the CDR3 reads CASMGTARDGYTF. The CDR3 DNA follows: TGTGCCAGCATGGGGACAGCTCGAGATGGCTACACCTTC. The J gene is TRBJ1-2, the V gene TRBV27; 7 nucleotides match TRBD1. V dropped 7 bases and J dropped 6; count of bases not matched to a gene: 8. The germline V gene has CDR1 MNHEY and CDR2 SMNVEV (reference sequence). The CDR3 covers 13 residues.

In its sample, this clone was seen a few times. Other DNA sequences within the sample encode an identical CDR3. CDR3 in DNA: TGTGCCAGCAGCTTACAAGGGGGTCAGCCCCAGCATTTT. The encoded protein is CASSLQGGQPQHF. The genes are TRBV7-3 and TRBJ1-5; perhaps TRBD1 as D (6 bases). This CDR3 comprises 13 residues. The V gene lost 2 bases and the J gene lost 6 bases, with 8 bases spanning the gap. Germline V lookup: CDR1 SGHTA, CDR2 FQGTGA.